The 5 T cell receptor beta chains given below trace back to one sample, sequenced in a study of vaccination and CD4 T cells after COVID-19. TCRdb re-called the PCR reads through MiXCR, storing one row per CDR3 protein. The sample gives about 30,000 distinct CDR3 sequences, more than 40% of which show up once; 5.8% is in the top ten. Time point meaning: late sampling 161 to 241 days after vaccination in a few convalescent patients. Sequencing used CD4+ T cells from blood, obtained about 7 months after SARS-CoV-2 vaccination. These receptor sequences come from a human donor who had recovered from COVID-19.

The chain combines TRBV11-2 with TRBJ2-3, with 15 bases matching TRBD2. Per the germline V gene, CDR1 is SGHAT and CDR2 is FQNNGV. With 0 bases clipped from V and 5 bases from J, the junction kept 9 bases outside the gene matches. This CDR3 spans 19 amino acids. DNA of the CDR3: TGTGCCAGCAGCTTAGATCCCCCGGGACTAGCGGGAGGAGGAGATACGCAGTATTTT. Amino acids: CASSLDPPGLAGGGDTQYF.

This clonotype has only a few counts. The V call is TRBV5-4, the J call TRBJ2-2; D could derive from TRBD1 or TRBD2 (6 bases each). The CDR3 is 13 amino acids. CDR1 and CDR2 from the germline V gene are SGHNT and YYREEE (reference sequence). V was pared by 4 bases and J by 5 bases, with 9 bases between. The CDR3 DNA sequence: TGTGCCAGCAGCGGAGGGGGGACCGGGGAGCTGTTTTTT. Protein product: CASSGGGTGELFF. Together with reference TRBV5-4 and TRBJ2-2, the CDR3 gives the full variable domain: ETGVTQSPTHLIKTRGQQVTLRCSSQSGHNTVSWYQQALGQGPQFIFQYYREEENGRGNFPPRFSGLQFPNYSSELNVNALELDDSALYLCASSGGGTGELFFGEGSRLTVL.

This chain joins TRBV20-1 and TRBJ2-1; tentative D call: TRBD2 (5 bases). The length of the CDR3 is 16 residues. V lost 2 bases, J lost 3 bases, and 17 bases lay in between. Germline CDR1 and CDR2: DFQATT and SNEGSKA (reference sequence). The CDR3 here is CSARNFGSSYYNEQFF. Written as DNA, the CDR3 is TGCAGTGCTAGAAATTTCGGGTCTAGCTACTACAATGAGCAGTTCTTC.

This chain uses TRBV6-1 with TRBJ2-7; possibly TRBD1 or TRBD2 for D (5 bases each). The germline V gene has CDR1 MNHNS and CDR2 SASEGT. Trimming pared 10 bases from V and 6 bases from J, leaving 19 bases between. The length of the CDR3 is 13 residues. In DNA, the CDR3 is TGTGCCATCTCCCACGGGCAGGGACGCGAGCAGTACTTC. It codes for CAISHGQGREQYF.

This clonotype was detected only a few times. CDR3 sequence (DNA): TGCGCCAGCAGCCAAGATGGCGGCTTCACCTCCTACGAGCAGTACTTC. It encodes CASSQDGGFTSYEQYF. V gene TRBV4-1 combines with J gene TRBJ2-7; D unresolved. The V end lost 0 bases, the J end lost 0 bases, and 12 bases lay between the germline ends. This CDR3 contains 16 residues. CDR1 and CDR2 (germline): MGHRA, YSYEKL.